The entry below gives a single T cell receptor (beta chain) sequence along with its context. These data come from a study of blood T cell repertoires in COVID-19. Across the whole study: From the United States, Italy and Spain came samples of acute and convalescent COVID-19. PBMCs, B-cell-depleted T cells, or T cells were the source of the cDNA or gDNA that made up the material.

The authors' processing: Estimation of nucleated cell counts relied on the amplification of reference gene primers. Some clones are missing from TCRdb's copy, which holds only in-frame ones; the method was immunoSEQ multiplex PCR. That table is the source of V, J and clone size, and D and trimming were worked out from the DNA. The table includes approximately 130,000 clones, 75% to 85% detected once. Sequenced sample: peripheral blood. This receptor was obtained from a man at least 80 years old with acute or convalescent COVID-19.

The CDR3: CASSIFSDSLSRPQHF. The CDR3 nucleotides are TGTGCCAGTAGTATCTTTTCGGACAGTTTAAGCCGGCCCCAGCATTTT. The chain combines TRBV19 with TRBJ1-5; possibly TRBD1 for D (6 bases). CDR1 is LNHDA, CDR2 SQIVND, per germline (reference sequence). The CDR3 length is 16 residues. Trimming took off 3 bases at V and 9 bases at J, with 21 bases between the two ends.